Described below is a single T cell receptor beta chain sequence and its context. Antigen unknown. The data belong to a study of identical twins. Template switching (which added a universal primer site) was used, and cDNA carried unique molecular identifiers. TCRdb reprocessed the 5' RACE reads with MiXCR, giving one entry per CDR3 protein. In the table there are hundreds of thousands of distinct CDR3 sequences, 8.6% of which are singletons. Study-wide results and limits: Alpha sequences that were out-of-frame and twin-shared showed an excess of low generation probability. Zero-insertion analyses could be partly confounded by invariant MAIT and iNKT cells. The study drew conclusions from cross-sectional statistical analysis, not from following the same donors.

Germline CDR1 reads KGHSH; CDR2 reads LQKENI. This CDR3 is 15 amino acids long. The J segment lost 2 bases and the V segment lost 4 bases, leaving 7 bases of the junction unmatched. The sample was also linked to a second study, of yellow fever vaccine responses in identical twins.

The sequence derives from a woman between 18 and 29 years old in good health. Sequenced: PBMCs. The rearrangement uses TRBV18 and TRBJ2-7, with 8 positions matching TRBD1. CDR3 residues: CASSQGTGQPYEQYF. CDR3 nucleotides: TGTGCCAGCTCACAGGGGACAGGCCAACCCTACGAGCAGTACTTC.